The present TCR beta chain was sequenced within a study of T cells in Graves' hyperthyroidism and ophthalmopathy. What was amplified from RNA transcripts were TCR beta CDR3 regions. TCR CDR3 regions were first amplified by RT-PCR with HTBI primers. From the multiplex PCR reads, TCRdb called clonotypes with MiXCR, one entry per CDR3 protein. The data contain about 840,000 distinct CDR3 sequences, over 35% of them singletons. Researchers defined stable Graves' hyperthyroidism as no ophthalmopathy progression within 18 months. Hyperthyroidism, newly diagnosed and lasting under 2 months, affected patients aged 18 to 65. Using 10 ml of fresh peripheral blood, PBMCs were prepared. J lost 1 base, V lost 5 bases, and 7 bases had no gene match. The CDR3 extends over 15 amino acids. Germline lookup yields CDR1 MGHDK and CDR2 SYGVNS.

Sequences were obtained from blood. The chain couples TRBV25-1 to TRBJ1-2; 7 bases fit TRBD1. The clonotype originates from a man between 18 and 29 years old with Graves' hyperthyroidism. The DNA for the CDR3 is TGTGCCAGCAGTATATCAGGACAGGTTAACTATGGCTACACCTTC. This gives the protein CASSISGQVNYGYTF.